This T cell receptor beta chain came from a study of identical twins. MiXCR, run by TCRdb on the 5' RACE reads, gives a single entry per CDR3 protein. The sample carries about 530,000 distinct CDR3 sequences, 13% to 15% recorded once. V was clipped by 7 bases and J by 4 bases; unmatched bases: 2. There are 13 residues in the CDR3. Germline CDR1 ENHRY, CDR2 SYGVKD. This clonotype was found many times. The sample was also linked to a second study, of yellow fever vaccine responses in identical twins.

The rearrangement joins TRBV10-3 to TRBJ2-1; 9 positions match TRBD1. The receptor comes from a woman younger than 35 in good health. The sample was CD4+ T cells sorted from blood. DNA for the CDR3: TGTGCCATCACGGACAGGGGATACAATGAGCAGTTCTTC. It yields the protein CAITDRGYNEQFF.